Below are 18 T cell receptor beta chains sequenced from a single sample in a study of early T cells in non-severe SARS-CoV-2 infection. TCRdb itself ran the 5' RACE reads through MiXCR, one entry per CDR3 protein. The table has tens of thousands of distinct CDR3 sequences, less than 5.5% seen once. The material sequenced was whole blood, taken at baseline. Source of these receptors: an adult who was a healthcare worker with PCR-confirmed SARS-CoV-2 infection or an uninfected control (not recorded which).

This clonotype was detected many times. This chain joins TRBV12-3 or TRBV12-4 and TRBJ2-1, with D uncertain. The length of the CDR3 is 13 residues. The V end lost 2 bases, the J end lost 9 bases, and 11 bases lay between the germline ends. CDR3 DNA sequence: TGTGCCAGCAGTTTATTGAGTGAGTCTGAGCAGTTCTTC. Its translation: CASSLLSESEQFF.

This clonotype was found a few times. The V gene is TRBV18, the J gene TRBJ2-7; D is ambiguous. V gave up 1 base and J gave up 9 bases, with 19 bases separating them. CDR1 is KGHSH, CDR2 LQKENI, per germline. The CDR3 is 15 amino acids. CDR3 nucleotide sequence: TGTGCCAGCTCACCACGTCCAGGATCCGACTTACGGCAGTACTTC. The encoded protein is CASSPRPGSDLRQYF.

Ten or more counts support this clonotype. The V gene is TRBV6-5, the J gene TRBJ2-2; D is tentatively TRBD1 or TRBD2 (5 bases each). The V end lost 8 bases, the J end lost 8 bases, and 18 bases lay between the germline ends. The CDR3 totals 14 residues. Germline V gene data show CDR1 as MNHEY and CDR2 as SVGAGI. Written as DNA, the CDR3 is TGTGCCAGCGGAGGACATAGTCGTACGGGGGAGCTGTTTTTT. This translates into CASGGHSRTGELFF.

As for this clonotype: A much larger clonotype is one base distant, so this may be a read error. The CDR3 does not close with the conserved phenylalanine or tryptophan, likely indicating a read error. The chain links TRBV7-9 to TRBJ1-1; D remains ambiguous. Germline loops: CDR1 SEHNR, CDR2 FQNEAQ (reference sequence). The CDR3 runs to 13 residues. The V gene lost 4 bases and the J gene lost 11 bases, with 17 bases spanning the gap. The CDR3 DNA follows: TGTGCCAGCAGCTCCGAAGCAACCCGTGTTGCTTTCTCT. It yields the protein CASSSEATRVAFS.

The V and J genes are TRBV5-1 and TRBJ2-2; D unclear. V lost 0 bases, J lost 0 bases, and 6 bases lay in between. This CDR3 region has 15 residues. Germline V lookup: CDR1 SGHRS, CDR2 YFSETQ. The CDR3 loop is CASSLAASNTGELFF. For the CDR3, the DNA is TGCGCCAGCAGCTTGGCCGCATCGAACACCGGGGAGCTGTTTTTT.

This chain links TRBV11-2 with TRBJ2-2, with 8 bases fitting TRBD1. Per germline, CDR1 SGHAT and CDR2 FQNNGV. The ends lost 5 bases at V and 6 bases at J; junction bases unmatched: 8. The CDR3 contains 15 residues. CDR3 sequence reads: CASSAGQGVAGELFF. The CDR3, as DNA: TGTGCCAGCAGCGCCGGACAGGGAGTCGCCGGGGAGCTGTTTTTT.

With respect to this clonotype: A read error may produce the germline difference seen at one junction end. The J gene is TRBJ1-5, the V gene TRBV29-1; D is ambiguous. Per the germline V gene, CDR1 is SQVTM and CDR2 is ANQGSEA. This CDR3 comprises 13 residues. The CDR3 bases are TGCAGCGTTGAAGGGGGTAGCTATCAGCCCCAGCATTTT. It yields the protein CSVEGGSYQPQHF.

This clonotype was recorded many times. This chain joins TRBV28 and TRBJ1-2; D unresolved. The germline V gene has CDR1 MDHEN and CDR2 SYDVKM. CDR3 length: 13 amino acids. V lost 2 bases and J lost 3, with 7 bases in between. CDR3: CASSLVRDYGYTF. The CDR3 nucleotides are TGTGCCAGCAGTTTAGTTCGCGACTATGGCTACACCTTC.

This chain uses TRBV5-1 with TRBJ2-5, with D perhaps TRBD1 or TRBD2 (5 bases each). The CDR3 is 16 residues long. Per the germline V gene, CDR1 is SGHRS and CDR2 is YFSETQ. V lost 0 bases and J lost 2, with 14 bases in between. CDR3 coding DNA: TGCGCCAGCAGCTTGGCTGTCGGGACGGGGCAAGAGACCCAGTACTTC. It translates to CASSLAVGTGQETQYF.

The table lists this clonotype with many counts. The chain uses TRBV15 and TRBJ2-7; D possibly uses TRBD1 or TRBD2 (5 bases each). The CDR3 runs to 11 residues. CDR1 LNHNV and CDR2 YYDKDF come from the germline V gene (reference sequence). Trimming took 7 bases from V and 6 from J, leaving 10 bases between them. The CDR3 sequence: CATKGPGEQYF. CDR3 DNA sequence: TGTGCCACCAAGGGACCAGGCGAGCAGTACTTC.

The V gene is TRBV7-6, the J gene TRBJ1-6; D gene unclear. CDR1 is SGHVS, CDR2 FNYEAQ, per germline. Trimming took off 1 base at V and 10 bases at J, with 11 bases between the two ends. This CDR3 is 14 amino acids long. Written as DNA, the CDR3 is TGTGCCAGCAGCTTAGAAGGCGCAGTCTCACCCCTCCACTTT. Amino acids: CASSLEGAVSPLHF.

The sample holds many counts of this clonotype. J is TRBJ1-1 and V is TRBV23-1; TRBD1 might be the D (6 bases). TRBV23-1 is annotated as an ORF whose role is uncertain. V was trimmed by 3 bases and J by 1 base, leaving 18 bases between them. The CDR3 runs 17 residues. CDR3 sequence: CASSHPWAGGSNTEAFF. The CDR3 bases are TGCGCCAGCAGTCACCCCTGGGCGGGGGGCTCGAACACTGAAGCTTTCTTT.

This clonotype was found a few times. The V and J genes are TRBV20-1 and TRBJ2-1, with 11 bases fitting TRBD2. Trimming cost V 1 base and J 9 bases; bases outside gene matches: 8. This CDR3 has 15 amino acids. CDR1 DFQATT and CDR2 SNEGSKA come from the germline V gene (reference sequence). The CDR3 region has the DNA TGCAGTGCTAGAGTACTAGCGGGAGCTGGGAGTGAGCAGTTCTTC. It specifies CSARVLAGAGSEQFF.

This clonotype was counted only a few times. The DNA for the CDR3 is TGTGCCAGCAGCTTGTGGGGCGGCTACGAGCAGTACTTC. It encodes CASSLWGGYEQYF. J is TRBJ2-7 and V is TRBV5-4; possibly TRBD1 for D (5 bases). The V end lost 1 base, the J end lost 3 bases, and 8 bases lay between the germline ends. CDR3 length: 13 amino acids. Germline V CDR1 and CDR2: SGHNT, YYREEE (reference sequence).

The rearrangement joins TRBV14 to TRBJ2-6; D unresolved. The V and J ends lost 1 base and 4 bases respectively, with 5 bases between them. CDR3 length: 14 residues. CDR1 is SGHDN and CDR2 is FVKESK in the germline V gene. The CDR3 sequence is CASSQVGGANVLTF. CDR3 DNA sequence: TGTGCCAGCAGCCAAGTCGGGGGGGCCAACGTCCTGACTTTC.

This clonotype was observed many times. This rearrangement joins TRBV19 to TRBJ2-4; TRBD2 matches at 10 bases. The V segment lost 0 bases and the J segment 0 bases; nucleotides outside the gene matches: 8. This CDR3 comprises 19 residues. The germline V gene encodes CDR1 LNHDA and CDR2 SQIVND (reference sequence). The CDR3 region has the DNA TGTGCCAGTAGTATAGAAAGAATAGCGGGAGGACTAGCCAAAAACATTCAGTACTTC. This codes for CASSIERIAGGLAKNIQYF.

Ten or more counts support this clonotype. The genes are TRBV6-1 and TRBJ1-2; TRBD1 is a possible D gene (6 bases). The CDR3 contains 16 residues. Looked up from germline, CDR1 is MNHNS and CDR2 is SASEGT. With 6 bases removed from V and 0 bases from J, the gap between germline ends came to 17 bases. CDR3 residues: CASRGDRMGANYGYTF. The CDR3, as DNA: TGTGCCAGCAGAGGAGACAGGATGGGAGCTAACTATGGCTACACCTTC.

This clonotype was observed many times. V gene TRBV20-1 combines with J gene TRBJ2-7, with D maybe TRBD1 (6 bases). Germline loops: CDR1 DFQATT, CDR2 SNEGSKA (reference sequence). The CDR3 length is 13 residues. V shed 3 bases and J shed 4 bases, with 13 bases lying between them. The CDR3 region has the DNA TGCAGTGCTAGGCCTTCCCAGGGGTACGAGCAGTACTTC. It translates to CSARPSQGYEQYF.